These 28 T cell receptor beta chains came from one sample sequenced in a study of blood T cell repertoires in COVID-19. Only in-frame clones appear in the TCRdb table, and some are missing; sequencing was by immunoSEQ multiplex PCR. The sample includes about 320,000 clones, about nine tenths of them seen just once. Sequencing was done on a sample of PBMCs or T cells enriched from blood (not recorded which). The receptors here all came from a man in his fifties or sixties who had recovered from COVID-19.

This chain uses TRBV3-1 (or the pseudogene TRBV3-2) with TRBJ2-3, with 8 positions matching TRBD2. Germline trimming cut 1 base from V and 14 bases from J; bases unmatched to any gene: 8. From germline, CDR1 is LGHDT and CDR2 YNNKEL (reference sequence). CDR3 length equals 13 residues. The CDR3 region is CASSQGTGGPPYF. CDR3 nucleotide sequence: TGTGCCAGCAGCCAAGGGACGGGGGGGCCTCCGTATTTT.

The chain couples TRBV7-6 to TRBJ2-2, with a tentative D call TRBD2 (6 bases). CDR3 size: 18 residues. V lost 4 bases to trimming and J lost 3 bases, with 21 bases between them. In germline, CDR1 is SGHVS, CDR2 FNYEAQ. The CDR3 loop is CASSYGGWDRKDTGELFF. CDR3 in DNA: TGTGCCAGCAGCTACGGGGGTTGGGATCGGAAGGACACCGGGGAGCTGTTTTTT.

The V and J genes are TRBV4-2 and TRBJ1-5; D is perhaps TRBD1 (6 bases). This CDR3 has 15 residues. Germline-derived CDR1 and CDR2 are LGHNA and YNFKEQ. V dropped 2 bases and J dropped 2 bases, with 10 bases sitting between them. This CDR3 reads CASSQSPGGNQPQHF. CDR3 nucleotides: TGTGCCAGCAGCCAATCCCCAGGGGGCAATCAGCCCCAGCATTTT.

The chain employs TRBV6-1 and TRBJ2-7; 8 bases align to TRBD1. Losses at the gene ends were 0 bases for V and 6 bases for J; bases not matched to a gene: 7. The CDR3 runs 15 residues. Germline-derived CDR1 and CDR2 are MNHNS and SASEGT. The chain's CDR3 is CASSEALDRGGEQYF. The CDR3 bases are TGTGCCAGCAGTGAAGCGTTAGACAGGGGAGGCGAGCAGTACTTC.

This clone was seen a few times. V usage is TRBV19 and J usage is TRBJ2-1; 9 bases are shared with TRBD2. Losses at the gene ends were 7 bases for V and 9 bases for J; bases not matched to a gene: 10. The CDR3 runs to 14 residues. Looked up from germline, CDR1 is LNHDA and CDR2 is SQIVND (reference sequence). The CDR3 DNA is TGTGCCAGTATCCCGGGCGGGGGGGCGGTTGAGCAGTTCTTC. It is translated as CASIPGGGAVEQFF.

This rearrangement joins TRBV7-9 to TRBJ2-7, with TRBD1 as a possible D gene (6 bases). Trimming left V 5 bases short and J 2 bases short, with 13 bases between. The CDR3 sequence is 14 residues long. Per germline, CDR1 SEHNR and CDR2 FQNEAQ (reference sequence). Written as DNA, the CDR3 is TGTGCCAGCAGCCCCCACAGGGTCCCCTACGAGCAGTACTTC. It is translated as CASSPHRVPYEQYF.

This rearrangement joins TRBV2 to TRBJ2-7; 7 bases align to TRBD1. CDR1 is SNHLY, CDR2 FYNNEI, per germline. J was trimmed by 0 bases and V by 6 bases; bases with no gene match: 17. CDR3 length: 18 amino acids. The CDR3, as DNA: TGTGCCAGCAGAACGATACAAGGTACGGGACAGAGCTCCTACGAGCAGTACTTC. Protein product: CASRTIQGTGQSSYEQYF.

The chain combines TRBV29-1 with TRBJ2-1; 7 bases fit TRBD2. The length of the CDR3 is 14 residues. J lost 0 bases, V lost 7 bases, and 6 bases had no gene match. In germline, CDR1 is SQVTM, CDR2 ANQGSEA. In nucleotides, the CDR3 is TGCAGCGGGAAGGGGAGGGCCTCCTACAATGAGCAGTTCTTC. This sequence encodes CSGKGRASYNEQFF.

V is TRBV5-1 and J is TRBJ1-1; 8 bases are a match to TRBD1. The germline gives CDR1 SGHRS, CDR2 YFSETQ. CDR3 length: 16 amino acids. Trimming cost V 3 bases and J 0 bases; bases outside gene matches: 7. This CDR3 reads CASSSQGGNMNTEAFF. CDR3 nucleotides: TGCGCCAGCAGCTCACAGGGGGGTAACATGAACACTGAAGCTTTCTTT.

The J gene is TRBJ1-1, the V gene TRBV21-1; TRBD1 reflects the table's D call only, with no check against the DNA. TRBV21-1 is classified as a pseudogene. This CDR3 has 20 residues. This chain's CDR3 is CASSNTGTGSLEVMNTEAFF. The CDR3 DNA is TGTGCCAGCAGCAACACCGGAACAGGGAGTCTAGAAGTCATGAACACTGAAGCTTTCTTT.

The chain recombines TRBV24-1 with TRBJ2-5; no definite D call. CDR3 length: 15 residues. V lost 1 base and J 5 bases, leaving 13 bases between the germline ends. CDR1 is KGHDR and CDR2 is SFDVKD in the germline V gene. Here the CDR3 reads CATSDLTAGRETQYF. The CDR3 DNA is TGTGCCACCAGTGATTTAACAGCAGGCAGGGAGACCCAGTACTTC.

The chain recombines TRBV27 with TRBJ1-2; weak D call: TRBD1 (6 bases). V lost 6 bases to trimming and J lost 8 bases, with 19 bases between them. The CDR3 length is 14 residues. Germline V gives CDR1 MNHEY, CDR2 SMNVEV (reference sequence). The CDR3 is CASSPTPGGRGYTF. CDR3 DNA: TGTGCCAGCAGCCCTACCCCGGGGGGCAGGGGCTACACCTTC.

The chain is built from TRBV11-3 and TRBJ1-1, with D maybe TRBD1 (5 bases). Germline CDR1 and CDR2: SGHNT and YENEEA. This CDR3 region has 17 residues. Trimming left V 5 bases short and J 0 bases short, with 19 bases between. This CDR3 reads CASSQNSQGILNTEAFF. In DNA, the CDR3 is TGTGCCAGCAGCCAAAATTCGCAGGGCATTCTGAACACTGAAGCTTTCTTT.

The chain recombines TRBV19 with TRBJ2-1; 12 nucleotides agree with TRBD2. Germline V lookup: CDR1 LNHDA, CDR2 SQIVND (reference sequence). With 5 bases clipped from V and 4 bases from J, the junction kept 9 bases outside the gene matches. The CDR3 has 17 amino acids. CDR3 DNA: TGTGCCAGTAGTGAGACCGGGACTAGCGGGCGATACAATGAGCAGTTCTTC. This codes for CASSETGTSGRYNEQFF.

The CDR3 DNA is TGTGCCAGCAGTTACGTTCCGAGGTTCTATGGCTACACCTTC. Protein product: CASSYVPRFYGYTF. J is TRBJ1-2 and V is TRBV6-2 or TRBV6-3; D not resolved. V gave up 2 bases and J gave up 4 bases, with 11 bases separating them. CDR1 and CDR2 from the germline V gene are MNHEY and SVGEGT. The CDR3 totals 14 residues.

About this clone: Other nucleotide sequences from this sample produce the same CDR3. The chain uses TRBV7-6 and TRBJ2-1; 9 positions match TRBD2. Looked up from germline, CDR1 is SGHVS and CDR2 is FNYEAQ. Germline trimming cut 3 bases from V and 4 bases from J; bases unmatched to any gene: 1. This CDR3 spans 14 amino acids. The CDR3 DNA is TGTGCCAGCAGCTTTAGCGGGAGTTACAATGAGCAGTTCTTC. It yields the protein CASSFSGSYNEQFF.

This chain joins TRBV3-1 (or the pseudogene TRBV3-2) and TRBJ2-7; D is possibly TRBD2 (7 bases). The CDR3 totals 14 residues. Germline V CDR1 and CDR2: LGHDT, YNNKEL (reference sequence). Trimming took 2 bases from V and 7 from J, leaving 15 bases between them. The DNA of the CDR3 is TGTGCCAGCAGCCAAAGTGCGAAGGGGGGGGAGCAGTACTTC. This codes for CASSQSAKGGEQYF.

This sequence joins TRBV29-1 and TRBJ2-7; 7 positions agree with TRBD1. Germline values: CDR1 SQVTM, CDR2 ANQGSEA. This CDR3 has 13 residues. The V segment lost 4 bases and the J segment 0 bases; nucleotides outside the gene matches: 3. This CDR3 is CSVAGDSSYEQYF. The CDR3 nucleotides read TGCAGCGTTGCTGGGGACAGCTCCTACGAGCAGTACTTC.

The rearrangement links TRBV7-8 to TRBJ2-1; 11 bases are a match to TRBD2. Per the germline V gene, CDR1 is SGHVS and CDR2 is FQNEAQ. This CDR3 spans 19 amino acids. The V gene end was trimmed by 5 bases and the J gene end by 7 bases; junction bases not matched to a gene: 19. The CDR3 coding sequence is TGTGCCAGCAGCCGAGGACAGAGAGAAAGACTAGCGGGGAGGAATGAGCAGTTCTTC. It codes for CASSRGQRERLAGRNEQFF.

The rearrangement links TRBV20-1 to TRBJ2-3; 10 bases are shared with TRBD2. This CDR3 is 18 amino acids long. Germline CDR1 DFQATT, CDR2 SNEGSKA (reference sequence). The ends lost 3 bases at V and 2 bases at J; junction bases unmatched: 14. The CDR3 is CSASEVRSSGGPTDTQYF. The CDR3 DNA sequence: TGCAGTGCTAGTGAGGTCCGGAGTAGCGGGGGGCCCACAGATACGCAGTATTTT.

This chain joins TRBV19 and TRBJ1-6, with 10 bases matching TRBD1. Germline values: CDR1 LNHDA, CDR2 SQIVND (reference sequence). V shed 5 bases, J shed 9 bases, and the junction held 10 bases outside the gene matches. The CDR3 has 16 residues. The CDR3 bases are TGTGCCAGTAGTCCGACCGACAGGGGGCTTTCTTCACCCCTCCACTTT. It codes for CASSPTDRGLSSPLHF.

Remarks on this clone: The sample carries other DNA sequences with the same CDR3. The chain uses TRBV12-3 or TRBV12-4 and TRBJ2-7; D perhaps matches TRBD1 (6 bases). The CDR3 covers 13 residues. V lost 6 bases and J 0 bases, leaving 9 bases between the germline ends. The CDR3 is CASSRDTSYEQYF. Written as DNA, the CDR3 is TGTGCCAGCAGCCGGGACACCTCCTACGAGCAGTACTTC.

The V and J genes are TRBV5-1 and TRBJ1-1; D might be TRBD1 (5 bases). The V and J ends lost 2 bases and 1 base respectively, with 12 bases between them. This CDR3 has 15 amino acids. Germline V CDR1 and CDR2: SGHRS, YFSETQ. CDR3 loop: CASSLGDSANTEAFF. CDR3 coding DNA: TGCGCCAGCAGCTTAGGAGACAGTGCGAACACTGAAGCTTTCTTT. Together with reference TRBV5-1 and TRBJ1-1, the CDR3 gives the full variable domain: KAGVTQTPRYLIKTRGQQVTLSCSPISGHRSVSWYQQTPGQGLQFLFEYFSETQRNKGNFPGRFSGRQFSNSRSEMNVSTLELGDSALYLCASSLGDSANTEAFFGQGTRLTVV.

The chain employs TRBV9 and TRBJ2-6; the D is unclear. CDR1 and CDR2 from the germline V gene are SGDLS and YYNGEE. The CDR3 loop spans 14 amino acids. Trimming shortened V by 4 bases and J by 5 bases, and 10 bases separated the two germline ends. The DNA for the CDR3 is TGTGCCAGCAGCCCACAGTTTTGGGCCAACGTCCTGACTTTC. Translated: CASSPQFWANVLTF.

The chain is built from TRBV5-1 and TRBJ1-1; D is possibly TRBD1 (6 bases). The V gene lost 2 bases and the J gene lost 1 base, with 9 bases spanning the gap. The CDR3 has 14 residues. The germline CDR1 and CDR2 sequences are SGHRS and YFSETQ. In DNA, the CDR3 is TGCGCCAGCAGCTTCGCGACAGGGAACACTGAAGCTTTCTTT. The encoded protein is CASSFATGNTEAFF. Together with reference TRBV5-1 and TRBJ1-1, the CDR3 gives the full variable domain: KAGVTQTPRYLIKTRGQQVTLSCSPISGHRSVSWYQQTPGQGLQFLFEYFSETQRNKGNFPGRFSGRQFSNSRSEMNVSTLELGDSALYLCASSFATGNTEAFFGQGTRLTVV.

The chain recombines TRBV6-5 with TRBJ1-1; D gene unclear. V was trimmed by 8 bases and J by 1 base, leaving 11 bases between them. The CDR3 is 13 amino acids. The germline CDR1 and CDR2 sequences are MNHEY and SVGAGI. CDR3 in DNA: TGTGCCAGCGCCAGAGGAGGGAACACTGAAGCTTTCTTT. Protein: CASARGGNTEAFF.

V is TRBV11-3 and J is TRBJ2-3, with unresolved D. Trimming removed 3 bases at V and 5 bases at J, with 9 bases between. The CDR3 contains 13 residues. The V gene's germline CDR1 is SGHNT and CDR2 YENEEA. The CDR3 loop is CASSFFRRDTQYF. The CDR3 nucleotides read TGTGCCAGCAGCTTTTTCCGGAGAGATACGCAGTATTTT.

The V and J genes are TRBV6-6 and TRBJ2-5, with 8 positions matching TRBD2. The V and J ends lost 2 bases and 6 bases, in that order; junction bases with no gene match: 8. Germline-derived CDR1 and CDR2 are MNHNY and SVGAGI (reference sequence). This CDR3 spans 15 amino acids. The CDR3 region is CASSYPSGRVQTQYF. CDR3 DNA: TGTGCCAGCAGTTACCCCAGCGGGAGAGTTCAGACCCAGTACTTC.